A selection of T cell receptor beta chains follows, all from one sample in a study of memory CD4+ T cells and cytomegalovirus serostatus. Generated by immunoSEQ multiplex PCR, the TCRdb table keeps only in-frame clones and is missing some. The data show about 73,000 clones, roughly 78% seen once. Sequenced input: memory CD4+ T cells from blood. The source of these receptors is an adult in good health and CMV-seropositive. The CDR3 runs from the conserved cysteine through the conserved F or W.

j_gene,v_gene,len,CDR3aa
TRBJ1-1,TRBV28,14,CASKSRGFNTEAFF
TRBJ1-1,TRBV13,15,CASSWRGVRNTEAFF
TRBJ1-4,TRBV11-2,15,CASSLLPDRMEKLFF
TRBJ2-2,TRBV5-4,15,CASSQGRGPTGELFF
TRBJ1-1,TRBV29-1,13,CSVEVGGGTEAFF
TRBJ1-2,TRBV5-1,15,CASSLGPSTGKGYTF
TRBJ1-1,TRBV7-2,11,CASSFRAEAFF
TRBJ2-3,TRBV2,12,CASSVSMDTQYF
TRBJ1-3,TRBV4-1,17,CASSQVGTGRMGNTIYF
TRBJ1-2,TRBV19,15,CASTVFGGGSEYYTF
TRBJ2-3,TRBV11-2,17,CASSQNPLAGGTDTQYF
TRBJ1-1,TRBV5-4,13,CASHGGDTTEAFF
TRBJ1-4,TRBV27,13,CASRQGNIGKLFF
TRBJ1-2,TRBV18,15,CASSPNGGVNYGYTF